A single sample is the source of the 14 T cell receptor beta chains below, sequenced in a study of identifying expanded T cells in peripheral blood (dated by TCRdb to about 2019). The library came from the immunoSEQ multiplex PCR assay. The table was pulled from immuneACCESS by TCRdb, which kept in-frame rearrangements only. Such tables lose some clones; where checked, under half of the loss comes from unresolved V genes, and the rest has no known cause. The sample table contains fewer than 65,000 clones; only one count was recorded for approximately 87% of them. 4.7% of the sample is taken by the ten largest. Material for sequencing was blood. These receptors all come from a person aged 18 to 75 in good health.

This chain joins TRBV30 and TRBJ1-3; 7 bases line up with TRBD1. V was clipped by 3 bases and J by 1 base; unmatched bases: 9. Germline CDR1 GTSNPN, CDR2 SVGIG (reference sequence). CDR3 length: 16 residues. CDR3 amino acids: CAWRTDRQGSGNTIYF. The CDR3 DNA is TGTGCCTGGAGGACCGATCGACAGGGATCTGGAAACACCATATATTTT.

The rearrangement links TRBV7-2 to TRBJ1-6; possibly TRBD1 for D (5 bases). The germline CDR1 and CDR2 sequences are SGHTA and FQGNSA. V gave up 4 bases and J gave up 3 bases, with 13 bases separating them. This CDR3 is 16 amino acids long. CDR3 in DNA: TGTGCCAGCAGCTCCCCTCAGGGATTCTATAATTCACCCCTCCACTTT. As protein: CASSSPQGFYNSPLHF.

The sample holds a few counts of this clone. This chain connects TRBV28 to TRBJ2-1, with 7 bases aligning to TRBD2. The ends lost 8 bases at V and 4 bases at J; junction bases unmatched: 8. The V gene's germline CDR1 is MDHEN and CDR2 SYDVKM. The CDR3 spans 14 residues. CDR3 loop: CASGRLAEYNEQFF. In DNA form, the CDR3 reads TGTGCCAGCGGGCGTCTAGCGGAATACAATGAGCAGTTCTTC. Variable domain in full (rest from reference TRBV28 and TRBJ2-1): DVKVTQSSRYLVKRTGEKVFLECVQDMDHENMFWYRQDPGLGLRLIYFSYDVKMKEKGDIPEGYSVSREKKERFSLILESASTNQTSMYLCASGRLAEYNEQFFGPGTRLTVL.

V usage is TRBV30 and J usage is TRBJ2-7, with 10 bases fitting TRBD1. The CDR3 is 13 residues long. In germline, CDR1 is GTSNPN, CDR2 SVGIG (reference sequence). The trim removed 2 bases at V and 6 bases at J, leaving 4 bases unmatched. The CDR3 spells CAWSKDRGFEQYF. The CDR3 DNA sequence: TGTGCCTGGAGTAAGGACAGGGGGTTCGAGCAGTACTTC.

This chain connects TRBV9 to TRBJ2-7; D is undetermined. The ends were cut back, 4 bases at V and 3 bases at J, with 11 bases in the middle. Germline lookup yields CDR1 SGDLS and CDR2 YYNGEE. This CDR3 has 13 amino acids. As DNA, the CDR3 is TGTGCCAGCAGCAAAGATGGAGTCTACGAGCAGTACTTC. It translates to CASSKDGVYEQYF.

V gene TRBV6-1 combines with J gene TRBJ1-2, with TRBD1 matching over 8 bases. The CDR3 length is 15 residues. Germline values: CDR1 MNHNS, CDR2 SASEGT. Trimming at V came to 7 bases and at J to 5 bases, leaving 12 bases not matched to a gene. Here the CDR3 DNA reads TGTGCCAGCAATCCCGCCGGACAGGGAGGTTATGGCTACACCTTC. It specifies CASNPAGQGGYGYTF.

The J gene is TRBJ2-7, the V gene TRBV19; perhaps TRBD2 as D (5 bases). The germline V gene encodes CDR1 LNHDA and CDR2 SQIVND (reference sequence). The CDR3 loop spans 13 amino acids. With 4 bases removed from V and 5 bases from J, the gap between germline ends came to 12 bases. The CDR3 region has the DNA TGTGCCAGTAGTACCGGGATGGTGGACGAGCAGTACTTC. It encodes CASSTGMVDEQYF.

The chain recombines TRBV4-1 with TRBJ2-2, with 8 bases identical to TRBD2. From germline, CDR1 is MGHRA and CDR2 YSYEKL. V was clipped by 0 bases and J by 1 base; unmatched bases: 4. This CDR3 has 17 amino acids. The CDR3 DNA reads TGCGCCAGCAGCCAAGAAAGACTAGCGCGGAACACCGGGGAGCTGTTTTTT. It is translated as CASSQERLARNTGELFF.

This clone showed up just once. The chain recombines TRBV18 with TRBJ2-7; D is perhaps TRBD1 (6 bases). Germline-derived CDR1 and CDR2 are KGHSH and LQKENI. The CDR3 runs to 14 residues. V was shortened by 2 bases and J by 2 bases, with 10 bases between the two germline ends. Written as DNA, the CDR3 is TGTGCCAGCTCACCAGCAGGGGTTCCCTACGAGCAGTACTTC. As protein: CASSPAGVPYEQYF.

This sequence joins TRBV30 and TRBJ1-1, with D possibly matching TRBD1 (6 bases). Germline assignment: CDR1 GTSNPN and CDR2 SVGIG (reference sequence). The CDR3 runs to 13 residues. Deletions cut 3 bases from V and 3 bases from J, with 11 bases between. The CDR3 protein is CAWSERTDTEAFF. The DNA of the CDR3 is TGTGCCTGGAGCGAAAGGACAGACACTGAAGCTTTCTTT. The full variable domain, with the rest looked up from reference TRBV30 and TRBJ1-1, is SQTIHQWPATLVQPVGSPLSLECTVEGTSNPNLYWYRQAAGRGLQLLFYSVGIGQISSEVPQNLSASRPQDRQFILSSKKLLLSDSGFYLCAWSERTDTEAFFGQGTRLTVV.

By sample share, this clone is medium-sized. The chain combines TRBV6-4 with TRBJ2-1; 11 nucleotides align to TRBD2. This CDR3 region has 15 residues. The J segment lost 6 bases and the V segment lost 0 bases, leaving 1 base of the junction unmatched. CDR1 is MRHNA and CDR2 is SNTAGT in the germline V gene. CDR3 protein: CASSDSSGGANEQFF. For the CDR3, the DNA is TGTGCCAGCAGTGACTCTAGCGGGGGGGCCAATGAGCAGTTCTTC.

The chain recombines TRBV29-1 with TRBJ2-1, with 7 positions matching TRBD2. Germline V gene data show CDR1 as SQVTM and CDR2 as ANQGSEA. The CDR3 runs to 13 residues. The V and J ends lost 1 base and 14 bases, in that order; junction bases with no gene match: 11. CDR3 in DNA: TGCAGCGTTGAAGGTGACCCGGGGCGGGAGAAGTTCTTC. Residues: CSVEGDPGREKFF.

The V and J genes are TRBV30 and TRBJ2-6; D unresolved. Trimming removed 0 bases at V and 8 bases at J, with 8 bases between. Germline V gene lookup returns CDR1 GTSNPN and CDR2 SVGIG (reference sequence). CDR3 length: 13 residues. The CDR3 loop reads CAWSVLGSNVLTF. DNA for the CDR3: TGTGCCTGGAGTGTCCTAGGGTCCAACGTCCTGACTTTC.

The chain recombines TRBV10-3 with TRBJ2-1, with D possibly matching TRBD2 (6 bases). V lost 6 bases and J lost 2, with 14 bases in between. This CDR3 has 15 amino acids. Germline CDR1 and CDR2: ENHRY and SYGVKD. The CDR3 spells CAISRDSQTYNEQFF. CDR3 sequence (DNA): TGTGCCATCAGCCGGGACTCTCAAACCTACAATGAGCAGTTCTTC.